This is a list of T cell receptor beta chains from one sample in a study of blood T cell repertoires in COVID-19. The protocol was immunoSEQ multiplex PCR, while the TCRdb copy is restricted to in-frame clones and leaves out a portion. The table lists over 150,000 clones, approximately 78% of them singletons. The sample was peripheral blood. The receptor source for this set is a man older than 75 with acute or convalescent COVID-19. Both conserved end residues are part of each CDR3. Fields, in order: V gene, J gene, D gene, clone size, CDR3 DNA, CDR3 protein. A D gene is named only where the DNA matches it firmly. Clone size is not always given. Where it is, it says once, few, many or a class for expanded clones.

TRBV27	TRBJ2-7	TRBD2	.	TGTGCCAGCAGTTTATGTACTAGCGGACCCTACGAGCAGTACTTC	CASSLCTSGPYEQYF
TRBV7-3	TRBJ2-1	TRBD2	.	TGTGCCAGCAGCCCCACAGCGGGGGAGCAGTTCTTC	CASSPTAGEQFF
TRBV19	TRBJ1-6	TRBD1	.	TGTGCCAGTAGCGACCTAGGACAGGGAAGGTATAATTCACCCCTCCACTTT	CASSDLGQGRYNSPLHF
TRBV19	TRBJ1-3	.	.	TGTGCCAGTAGTCACAACTCTGGAAACACCATATATTTT	CASSHNSGNTIYF
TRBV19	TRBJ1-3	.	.	TGTGCCAGTAGTCACACCGGACAAGTCTTGGCAAACACCATATATTTT	CASSHTGQVLANTIYF
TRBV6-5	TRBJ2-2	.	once	TGTGCCAGCACAGGGGCATTCACCGGGGAGCTGTTTTTT	CASTGAFTGELFF
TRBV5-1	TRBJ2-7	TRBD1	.	TGCGCCAGCAGCTTAGAGGGACAGCTCTACGAGCAGTACTTC	CASSLEGQLYEQYF
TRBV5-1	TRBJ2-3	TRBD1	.	TGCGCCAGCAGCTTGGGGACAGGGGGCGGCCTAGTTTTTTCAGATACGCAGTATTTT	CASSLGTGGGLVFSDTQYF
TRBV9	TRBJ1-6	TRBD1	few	TGTGCCAGCAGCCCCGGGACAGGGGGGCTCAATTCACCCCTCCACTTT	CASSPGTGGLNSPLHF
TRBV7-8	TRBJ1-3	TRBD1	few	TGTGCCAGCAGCGGGGGACAGGGAAACACCATATATTTT	CASSGGQGNTIYF
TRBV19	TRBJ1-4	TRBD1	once	TGTGCCAGTAGGACCGGGACAGCCGGCAATGAAAAACTGTTTTTT	CASRTGTAGNEKLFF
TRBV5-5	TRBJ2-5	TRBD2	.	TGTGCCAGCAGCTCGTATAAAGCGGGGGGCCAAGAGACCCAGTACTTC	CASSSYKAGGQETQYF
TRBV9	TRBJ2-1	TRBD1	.	TGTGCCAGCAGCCGGACAGGGGGGCGACGGAATGAGCAGTTCTTC	CASSRTGGRRNEQFF
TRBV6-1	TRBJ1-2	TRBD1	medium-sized	TGTGCCAGCAGTGAAGCGCCGACAGGGCTCTATGGCTACACCTTC	CASSEAPTGLYGYTF
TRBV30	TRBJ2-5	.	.	TGTGCCTGGAGTTTTCAGGGAGAGACCCAGTACTTC	CAWSFQGETQYF
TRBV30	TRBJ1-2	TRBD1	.	TGTGCCTGGAGTCCCGGGACAGACTTAGGCTACACCTTC	CAWSPGTDLGYTF
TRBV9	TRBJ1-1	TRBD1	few	TGTGCCAGCAGCCAAACAGGGGGGAACACTGAAGCTTTCTTT	CASSQTGGNTEAFF
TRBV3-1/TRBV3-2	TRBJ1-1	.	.	TGTGCCAGCAGCCCGCTCGGCACTGAAGCTTTCTTT	CASSPLGTEAFF
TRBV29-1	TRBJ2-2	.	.	TGCAGCGTCGAGGAGTGGAACACCGGGGAGCTGTTTTTT	CSVEEWNTGELFF
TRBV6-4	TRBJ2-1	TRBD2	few	TGTGCCAGCAGTGACTCTAGCGGGTTTTACAATGAGCAGTTCTTC	CASSDSSGFYNEQFF
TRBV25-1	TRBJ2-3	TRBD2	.	TGTGCCAGCAGTTTATCGCGGGGGAGCACAGATACGCAGTATTTT	CASSLSRGSTDTQYF
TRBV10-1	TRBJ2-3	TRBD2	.	TGCGCCAGCAGCGGGACTAGCGGGGGTCTATCAGATACGCAGTATTTT	CASSGTSGGLSDTQYF
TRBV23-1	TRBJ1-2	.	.	TGCGCCAGCAGTCACCGGACGCAGGGGACTAACTATGGCTACACCTTC	CASSHRTQGTNYGYTF
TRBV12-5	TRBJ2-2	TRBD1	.	TGTGCTAGTGGTTTCCCGACAGGGCTCGGGGAGCTGTTTTTT	CASGFPTGLGELFF
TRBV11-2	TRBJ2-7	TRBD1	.	TGTGCCAGCAGCTTAGGACAGGGGGCCCACGAGCAGTACTTC	CASSLGQGAHEQYF
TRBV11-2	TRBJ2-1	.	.	TGTGCCAGCAGCTTTTTTGGTACAGGGTACAATGAGCAGTTCTTC	CASSFFGTGYNEQFF
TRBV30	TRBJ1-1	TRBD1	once	TGTGCCTGGAGTGTACGGACAGGGGGCGGAAACACTGAAGCTTTCTTT	CAWSVRTGGGNTEAFF
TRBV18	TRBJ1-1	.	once	TGTGCCAGCTCACCAGACAGTGAAGCTTTCTTT	CASSPDSEAFF
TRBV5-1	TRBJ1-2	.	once	TGCGCCAGCAGCTTGGCCAACGGAGATGGCTACACCTTC	CASSLANGDGYTF
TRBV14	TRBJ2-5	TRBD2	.	TGTGCCAGCAGCCAACCCAAAACTAGCGGGGGGGCCTCCGCCCAAGAGACCCAGTACTTC	CASSQPKTSGGASAQETQYF
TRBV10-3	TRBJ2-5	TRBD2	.	TGTGCCATCAGTCCTAGGGCTAGCGGGGTTGAGGCCCAGTACTTC	CAISPRASGVEAQYF
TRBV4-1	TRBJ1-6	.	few	TGCGCCAGCAGCCAAGTCCGCGTGTCACCCCTCCACTTT	CASSQVRVSPLHF
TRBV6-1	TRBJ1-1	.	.	TGTGCCAGCAGTGAGGTACAGGGTATGAACACTGAAGCTTTCTTT	CASSEVQGMNTEAFF
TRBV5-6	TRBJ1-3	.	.	TGTGCCAGCAGCTTCAGGGCCGGAGGAAACACCATATATTTT	CASSFRAGGNTIYF
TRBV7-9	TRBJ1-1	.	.	TGTGCCAGCAGCTTACCAGACTCGAACACTGAAGCTTTCTTT	CASSLPDSNTEAFF
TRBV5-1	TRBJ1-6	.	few	TGCGCCAGCAGCTCCCTCCCTTCCGATTCACCCCTCCACTTT	CASSSLPSDSPLHF
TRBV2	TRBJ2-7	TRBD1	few	TGTGCCAGCAGTTGGGACAGCTCCTACGAGCAGTACTTC	CASSWDSSYEQYF
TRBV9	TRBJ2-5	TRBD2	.	TGTGCCAGCAGCGTAGCGGCCGGGGGGGAGACCCAGTACTTC	CASSVAAGGETQYF
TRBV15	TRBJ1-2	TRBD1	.	TGTGCCACCAGCAGAGACGGAAACCGGGACAGGAATTCTTATGGCTACACCTTC	CATSRDGNRDRNSYGYTF
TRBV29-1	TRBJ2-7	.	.	TGCAGCGTCCAGAGGGATTTGAGCTCCTACGAGCAGTACTTC	CSVQRDLSSYEQYF
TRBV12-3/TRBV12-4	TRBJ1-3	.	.	TGTGCCAGCAGCCGACACTCTGGAAACACCATATATTTT	CASSRHSGNTIYF
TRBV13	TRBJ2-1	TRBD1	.	TGTGCCAGCAGCTTACGACAGGGATCAAATGAGCAGTTCTTC	CASSLRQGSNEQFF
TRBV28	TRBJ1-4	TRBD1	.	TGTGCCAGCAGCATACAGGGGGCTAATGAAAAACTGTTTTTT	CASSIQGANEKLFF
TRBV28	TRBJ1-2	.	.	TGTGCCAGCAGTTTGATCGGGAACAGGGCTTTGGGTGGCTACACCTTC	CASSLIGNRALGGYTF
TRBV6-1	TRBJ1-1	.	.	TGTGCCAGCAGTGAAGGACAGGTGCGTACTGAAGCTTTCTTT	CASSEGQVRTEAFF
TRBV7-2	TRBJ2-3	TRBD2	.	TGTGCCAGCAGCCAAAATCCCCTAGCGGGGGGGGTCACAGATACGCAGTATTTT	CASSQNPLAGGVTDTQYF
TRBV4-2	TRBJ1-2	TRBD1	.	TGTGCCAGCAGCCCCTCCCGGACAGGTTATGGCTACACCTTC	CASSPSRTGYGYTF
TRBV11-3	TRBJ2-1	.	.	TGTGCCAGCAGCTTCAACAATGAGCAGTTCTTC	CASSFNNEQFF
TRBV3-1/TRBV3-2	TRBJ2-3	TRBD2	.	TGTGCCAGCAGTCAAGGCGGGGGGGCATCTGCCGATACGCAGTATTTT	CASSQGGGASADTQYF
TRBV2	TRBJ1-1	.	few	TGTGCCAGCAGCCGTGAGGTCTTTGAAGCTTTCTTT	CASSREVFEAFF
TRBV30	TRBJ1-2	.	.	TGTGCCTGGACCCTAAATCTAGCTAACTATGGCTACACCTTC	CAWTLNLANYGYTF
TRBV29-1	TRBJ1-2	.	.	TGCAGCGTTGTCGTGGGAGTTAACTATGGCTACACCTTC	CSVVVGVNYGYTF
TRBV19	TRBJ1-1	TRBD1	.	TGTGCCAGTAGTAGAGGGACAGGGGGGAGGACTGAAGCTTTCTTT	CASSRGTGGRTEAFF
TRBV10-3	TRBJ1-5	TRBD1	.	TGTGCCATCAACCAGGGGGCGGATCAGCCCCAGCATTTT	CAINQGADQPQHF